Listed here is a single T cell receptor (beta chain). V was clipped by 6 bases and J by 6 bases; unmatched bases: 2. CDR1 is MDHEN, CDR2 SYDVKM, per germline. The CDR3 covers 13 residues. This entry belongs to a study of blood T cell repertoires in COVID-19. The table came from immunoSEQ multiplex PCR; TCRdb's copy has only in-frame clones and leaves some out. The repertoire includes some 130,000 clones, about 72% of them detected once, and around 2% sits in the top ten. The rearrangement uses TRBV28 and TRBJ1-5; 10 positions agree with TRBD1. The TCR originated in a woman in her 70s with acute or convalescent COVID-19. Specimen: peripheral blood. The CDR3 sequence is CASRGTGAQPQHF. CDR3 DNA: TGTGCCAGCAGAGGGACAGGGGCTCAGCCCCAGCATTTT. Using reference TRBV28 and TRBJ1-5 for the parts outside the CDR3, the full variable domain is DVKVTQSSRYLVKRTGEKVFLECVQDMDHENMFWYRQDPGLGLRLIYFSYDVKMKEKGDIPEGYSVSREKKERFSLILESASTNQTSMYLCASRGTGAQPQHFGDGTRLSIL.